This TCR beta chain was recovered during a study of T cell responses to AZD1222 COVID-19 vaccine. There are 16 residues in the CDR3. Germline lookup yields CDR1 LNHNV and CDR2 YYDKDF (reference sequence). The junction had 11 bases not matched to a gene; V was cut back by 5 bases and J by 5 bases. Concerning this clone: Its cognate antigen is unknown.

Assay used: immunoSEQ multiplex PCR; TCRdb lists only in-frame clones, some missing. The table lists around 56,000 clones, more than 80% of them singletons. Notes on the study in general: Most donors were white British, females outnumbered males, and clonal diversity was possibly underestimated. Repertoires were obtained only post-peak T cell response. Breadth and depth of Spike-specific TCRs rose after two AZD1222 doses.

The chain couples TRBV15 to TRBJ2-1, with TRBD2 matching 8 bases. Sequenced material: peripheral blood, taken 28 days after the second AZD1222 dose. The sequence was collected from an adult who received the AZD1222 COVID-19 vaccine. The CDR3 coding sequence is TGTGCCACCAGCGGAAGACTAGCGCGAACTAACAATGAGCAGTTCTTC. Translation: CATSGRLARTNNEQFF.